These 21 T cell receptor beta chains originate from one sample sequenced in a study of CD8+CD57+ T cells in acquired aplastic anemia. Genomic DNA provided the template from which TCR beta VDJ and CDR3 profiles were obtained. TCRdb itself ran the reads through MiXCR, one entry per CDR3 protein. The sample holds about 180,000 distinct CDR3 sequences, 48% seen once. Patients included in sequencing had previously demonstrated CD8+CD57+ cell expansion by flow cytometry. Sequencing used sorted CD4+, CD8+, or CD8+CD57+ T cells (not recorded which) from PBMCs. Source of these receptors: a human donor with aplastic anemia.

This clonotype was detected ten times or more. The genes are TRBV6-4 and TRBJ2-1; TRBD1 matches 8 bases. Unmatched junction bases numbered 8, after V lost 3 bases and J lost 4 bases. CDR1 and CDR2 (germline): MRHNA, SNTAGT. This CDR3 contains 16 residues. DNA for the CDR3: TGTGCCAGCAGTGAAACGAGGACAGGGCTTTACAATGAGCAGTTCTTC. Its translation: CASSETRTGLYNEQFF.

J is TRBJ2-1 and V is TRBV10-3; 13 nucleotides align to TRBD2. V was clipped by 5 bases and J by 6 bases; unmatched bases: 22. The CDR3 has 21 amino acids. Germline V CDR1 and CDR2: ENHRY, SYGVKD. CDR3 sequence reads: CAISPGPLRTSGRSYGNEQFF. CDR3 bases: TGTGCCATCAGTCCGGGACCCTTAAGGACTAGCGGGAGATCATATGGCAATGAGCAGTTCTTC.

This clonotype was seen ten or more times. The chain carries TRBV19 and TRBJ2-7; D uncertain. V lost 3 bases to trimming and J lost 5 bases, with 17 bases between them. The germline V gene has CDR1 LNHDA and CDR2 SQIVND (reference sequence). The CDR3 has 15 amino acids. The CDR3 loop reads CASSIRPTLMDEQYF. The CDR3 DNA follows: TGTGCCAGTAGTATTCGACCAACCCTAATGGACGAGCAGTACTTC.

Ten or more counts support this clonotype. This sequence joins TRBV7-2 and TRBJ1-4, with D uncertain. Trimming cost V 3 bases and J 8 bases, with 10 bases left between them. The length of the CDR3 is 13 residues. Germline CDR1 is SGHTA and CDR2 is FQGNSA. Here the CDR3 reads CASSFGPGEKLFF. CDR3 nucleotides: TGTGCCAGCAGCTTCGGGCCCGGGGAAAAACTGTTTTTT. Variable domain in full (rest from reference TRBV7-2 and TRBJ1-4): GAGVSQSPSNKVTEKGKDVELRCDPISGHTALYWYRQSLGQGLEFLIYFQGNSAPDKSGLPSDRFSAERTGGSVSTLTIQRTQQEDSAVYLCASSFGPGEKLFFGSGTQLSVL.

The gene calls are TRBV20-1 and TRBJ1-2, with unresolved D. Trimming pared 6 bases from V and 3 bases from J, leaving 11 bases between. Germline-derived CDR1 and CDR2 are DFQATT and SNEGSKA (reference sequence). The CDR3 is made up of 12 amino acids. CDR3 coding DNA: TGCAGTGCAACCGGGAACCACTATGGCTACACCTTC. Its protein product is CSATGNHYGYTF.

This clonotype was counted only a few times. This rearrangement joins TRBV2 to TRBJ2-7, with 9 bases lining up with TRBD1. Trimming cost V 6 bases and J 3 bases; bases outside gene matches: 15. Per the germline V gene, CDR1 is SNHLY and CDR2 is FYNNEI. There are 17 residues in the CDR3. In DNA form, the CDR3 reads TGTGCCAGCAGGGAACGACGGACAGGGGCCGAATTCTACGAGCAGTACTTC. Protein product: CASRERRTGAEFYEQYF.

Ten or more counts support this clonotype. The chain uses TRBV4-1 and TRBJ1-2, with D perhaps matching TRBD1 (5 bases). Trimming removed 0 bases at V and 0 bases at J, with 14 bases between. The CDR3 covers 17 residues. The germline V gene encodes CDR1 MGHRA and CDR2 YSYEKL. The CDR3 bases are TGCGCCAGCAGCCAAGATGACGGGACGGCAGCTAACTATGGCTACACCTTC. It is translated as CASSQDDGTAANYGYTF.

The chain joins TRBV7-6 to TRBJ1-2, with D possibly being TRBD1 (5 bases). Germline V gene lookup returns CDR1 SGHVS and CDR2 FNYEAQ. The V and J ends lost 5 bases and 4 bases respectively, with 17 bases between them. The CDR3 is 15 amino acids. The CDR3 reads CASSENVGPGYGYTF. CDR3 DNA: TGTGCCAGCAGCGAAAACGTGGGGCCCGGCTATGGCTACACCTTC.

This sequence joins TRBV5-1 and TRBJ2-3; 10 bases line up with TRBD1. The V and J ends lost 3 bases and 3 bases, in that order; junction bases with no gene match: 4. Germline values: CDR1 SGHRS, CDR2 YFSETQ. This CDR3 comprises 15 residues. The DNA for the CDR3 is TGCGCCAGCAGCTCGGCGGACAGGGGGACAGATACGCAGTATTTT. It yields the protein CASSSADRGTDTQYF. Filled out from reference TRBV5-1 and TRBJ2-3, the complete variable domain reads KAGVTQTPRYLIKTRGQQVTLSCSPISGHRSVSWYQQTPGQGLQFLFEYFSETQRNKGNFPGRFSGRQFSNSRSEMNVSTLELGDSALYLCASSSADRGTDTQYFGPGTRLTVL.

CDR3 amino acids: CATSRDRTSTDTQYF. In nucleotides, the CDR3 is TGTGCCACCAGCAGGGACCGTACTAGCACAGATACGCAGTATTTT. The chain recombines TRBV15 with TRBJ2-3; no reliable D call. The V and J ends lost 3 bases and 0 bases respectively, with 10 bases between them. CDR3 length: 15 residues. CDR1 is LNHNV and CDR2 is YYDKDF in the germline V gene (reference sequence).

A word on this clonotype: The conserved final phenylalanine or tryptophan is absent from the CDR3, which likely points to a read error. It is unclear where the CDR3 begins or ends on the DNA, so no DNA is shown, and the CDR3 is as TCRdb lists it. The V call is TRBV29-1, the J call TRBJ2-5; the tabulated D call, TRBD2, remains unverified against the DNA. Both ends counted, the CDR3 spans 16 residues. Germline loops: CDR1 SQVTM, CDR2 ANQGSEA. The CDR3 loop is CSAVGLAGGHQETQHV.

In DNA form, the CDR3 reads TGTGCCACCAGTGAAGGGACTAGCGGGAGAGATACGCAGTATTTT. Translation: CATSEGTSGRDTQYF. This sequence joins TRBV24-1 and TRBJ2-3; the match to TRBD2 covers 14 bases. Germline CDR1 is KGHDR and CDR2 is SFDVKD. The CDR3 sequence is 15 residues long. The trim removed 4 bases at V and 5 bases at J, leaving 1 base unmatched.

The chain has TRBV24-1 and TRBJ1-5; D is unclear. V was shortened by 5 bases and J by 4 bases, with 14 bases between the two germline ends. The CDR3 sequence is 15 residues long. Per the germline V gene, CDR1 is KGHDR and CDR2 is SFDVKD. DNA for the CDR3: TGTGCCACCAGTGCGGTCGAAGGGTTAAATCAGCCCCAGCATTTT. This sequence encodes CATSAVEGLNQPQHF.

The chain's CDR3 is CATSPTGSDEQFF. The DNA of the CDR3 is TGTGCCACCAGTCCTACAGGGTCCGATGAGCAGTTCTTC. The J gene is TRBJ2-1, the V gene TRBV24-1, with a weak D call TRBD1 (6 bases). V was shortened by 6 bases and J by 8 bases, with 13 bases between the two germline ends. Germline V lookup: CDR1 KGHDR, CDR2 SFDVKD. The CDR3 runs 13 residues.

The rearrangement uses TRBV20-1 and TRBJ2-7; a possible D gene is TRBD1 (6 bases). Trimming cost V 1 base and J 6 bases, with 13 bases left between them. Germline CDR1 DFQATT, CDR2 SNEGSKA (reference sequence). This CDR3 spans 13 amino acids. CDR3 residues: CSARAEDRREQYF. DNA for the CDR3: TGCAGTGCTAGAGCTGAGGACAGACGCGAGCAGTACTTC.

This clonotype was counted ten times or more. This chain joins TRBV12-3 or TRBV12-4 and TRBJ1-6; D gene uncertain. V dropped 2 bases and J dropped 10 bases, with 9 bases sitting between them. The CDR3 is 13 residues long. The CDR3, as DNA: TGTGCCAGCAGTTTAAATCCGGACTCACCCCTCCACTTT. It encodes CASSLNPDSPLHF.

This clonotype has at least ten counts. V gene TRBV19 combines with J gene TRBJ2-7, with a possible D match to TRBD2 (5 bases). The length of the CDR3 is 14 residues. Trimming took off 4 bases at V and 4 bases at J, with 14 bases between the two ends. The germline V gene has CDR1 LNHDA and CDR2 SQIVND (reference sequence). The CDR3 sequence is CASSRGMALYEQYF. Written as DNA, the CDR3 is TGTGCCAGTAGTAGAGGGATGGCTTTATACGAGCAGTACTTC.

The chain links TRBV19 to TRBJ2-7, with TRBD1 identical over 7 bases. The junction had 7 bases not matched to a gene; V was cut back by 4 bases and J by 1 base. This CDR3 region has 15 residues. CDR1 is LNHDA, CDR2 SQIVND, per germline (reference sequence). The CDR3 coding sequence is TGTGCCAGTAGTACCACCGGGACAGTATCCTACGAGCAGTACTTC. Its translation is CASSTTGTVSYEQYF.

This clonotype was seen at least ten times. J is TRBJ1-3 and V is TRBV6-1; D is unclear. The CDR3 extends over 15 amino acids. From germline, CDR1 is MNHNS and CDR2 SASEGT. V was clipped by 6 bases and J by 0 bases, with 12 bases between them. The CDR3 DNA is TGTGCCAGCAGCAACAAGGGTGTCTCTGGAAACACCATATATTTT. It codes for CASSNKGVSGNTIYF.

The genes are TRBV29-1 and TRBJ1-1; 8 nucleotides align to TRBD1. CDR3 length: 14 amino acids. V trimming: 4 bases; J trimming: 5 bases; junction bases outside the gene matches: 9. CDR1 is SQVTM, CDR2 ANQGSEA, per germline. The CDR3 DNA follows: TGCAGCGTTGCTACAGGGGGGTTCAGGACTGAAGCTTTCTTT. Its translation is CSVATGGFRTEAFF.

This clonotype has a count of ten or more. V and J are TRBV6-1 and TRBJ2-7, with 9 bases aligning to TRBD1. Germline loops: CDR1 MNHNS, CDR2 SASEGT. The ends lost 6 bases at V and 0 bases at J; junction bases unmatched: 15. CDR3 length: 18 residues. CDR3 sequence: CASSNNRGLARSSYEQYF. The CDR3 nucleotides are TGTGCCAGCAGCAATAACAGGGGGCTTGCGAGAAGCTCCTACGAGCAGTACTTC.